These 26 T cell receptor beta chains came from one sample sequenced in a study of CD8 T cells in ankylosing spondylitis. TCRdb recomputed calls from the 5' RACE reads with MiXCR, one row per CDR3 protein. The sample lists around 150,000 distinct CDR3 sequences, about 17% seen once, with under 9% in the top ten. Source material: blood, either unsorted or a sorted T cell fraction (not recorded which). Receptors were obtained from a male donor with ankylosing spondylitis or in good health (not recorded which).

This clonotype has a count of ten or more. CDR3 nucleotide sequence: TGTGCCAGCAGCTTAGGTGGTAGACAGGGAGGGAATGAGCAGTTCTTC. Encoded protein: CASSLGGRQGGNEQFF. V and J are TRBV7-6 and TRBJ2-1; perhaps D is TRBD1 or TRBD2 (7 bases each). V lost 1 base to trimming and J lost 7 bases, with 17 bases between them. The CDR3 loop spans 16 amino acids. In germline, CDR1 is SGHVS, CDR2 FNYEAQ. Complete variable domain (other parts from reference TRBV7-6 and TRBJ2-1): GAGVSQSPRYKVTKRGQDVALRCDPISGHVSLYWYRQALGQGPEFLTYFNYEAQQDKSGLPNDRFSAERPEGSISTLTIQRTEQRDSAMYRCASSLGGRQGGNEQFFGPGTRLTVL.

This rearrangement joins TRBV11-2 to TRBJ1-2; tentatively, D is TRBD1 (5 bases). With 4 bases removed from V and 1 base from J, the gap between germline ends came to 10 bases. CDR1 is SGHAT and CDR2 is FQNNGV in the germline V gene. This CDR3 spans 14 amino acids. CDR3 protein: CASSWGVGNYGYTF. As DNA, the CDR3 is TGTGCCAGCAGCTGGGGGGTCGGTAACTATGGCTACACCTTC. Filled out from reference TRBV11-2 and TRBJ1-2, the complete variable domain reads EAGVAQSPRYKIIEKRQSVAFWCNPISGHATLYWYQQILGQGPKLLIQFQNNGVVDDSQLPKDRFSAERLKGVDSTLKIQPAKLEDSAVYLCASSWGVGNYGYTFGSGTRLTVV.

This clonotype was counted between two and nine times. Here the CDR3 reads CASSLFSEQNEQYF. CDR3 bases: TGTGCCAGCAGCCTCTTCTCGGAACAAAACGAGCAGTACTTC. The rearrangement links TRBV3-1 to TRBJ2-7, with no clear D. Germline CDR1 is LGHDT and CDR2 is YNNKEL (reference sequence). Trimming shortened V by 4 bases and J by 5 bases, and 15 bases separated the two germline ends. This CDR3 is built from 14 residues.

This clonotype was picked up a small number of times. This rearrangement joins TRBV5-1 to TRBJ2-1; 13 bases are shared with TRBD2. Germline assignment: CDR1 SGHRS and CDR2 YFSETQ. This CDR3 region has 18 residues. The trim removed 3 bases at V and 8 bases at J, leaving 14 bases unmatched. In nucleotides, the CDR3 is TGCGCCAGCAGCTCAGCAAGGACTAGCGGGAGATTTTCGGATGAGCAGTTCTTC. Amino acids: CASSSARTSGRFSDEQFF.

The gene calls are TRBV20-1 and TRBJ2-3; D possibly corresponds to TRBD2 (6 bases). CDR1 and CDR2 from the germline V gene are DFQATT and SNEGSKA (reference sequence). The CDR3 length is 15 residues. Between the trimmed V and J ends, which lost 4 bases and 0 bases, there was a span of 14 bases. As DNA, the CDR3 is TGCAGTGCTAAAGGCGGGGCCACTAGCACAGATACGCAGTATTTT. As protein: CSAKGGATSTDTQYF.

This clonotype was seen ten or more times. This chain uses TRBV2 with TRBJ2-1, with TRBD2 identical over 9 bases. After removal of 10 bases from V and 7 bases from J, the junction contained 11 bases not matched to a gene. The germline gives CDR1 SNHLY, CDR2 FYNNEI. There are 14 residues in the CDR3. CDR3 residues: CATSAGLARNEQFF. In DNA form, the CDR3 reads TGTGCCACCTCAGCGGGACTAGCTAGGAATGAGCAGTTCTTC.

The V and J genes are TRBV7-9 and TRBJ2-7; D call uncertain. Per the germline V gene, CDR1 is SEHNR and CDR2 is FQNEAQ (reference sequence). The CDR3 covers 13 residues. V was trimmed by 5 bases and J by 2 bases, leaving 10 bases between them. The CDR3 is CASSPPRTYEQYF. CDR3 nucleotide sequence: TGTGCCAGCAGCCCTCCGCGGACCTACGAGCAGTACTTC.

The chain links TRBV6-5 to TRBJ1-2; a possible D gene is TRBD1 (6 bases). CDR3 length: 14 residues. V was cut by 2 bases and J by 4 bases, with 11 bases left in between. Germline CDR1 and CDR2: MNHEY and SVGAGI. The CDR3 DNA sequence: TGTGCCAGCAGTTACCGACAGGCCCTCTATGGCTACACCTTC. Its protein is CASSYRQALYGYTF.

The chain couples TRBV20-1 to TRBJ1-4, with D unclear. Trimming removed 2 bases at V and 0 bases at J, with 13 bases between. CDR1 and CDR2 from the germline V gene are DFQATT and SNEGSKA (reference sequence). The CDR3 consists of 16 residues. This CDR3 reads CSARPSGGPTNEKLFF. CDR3 nucleotides: TGCAGTGCTAGACCGTCTGGAGGACCAACTAATGAAAAACTGTTTTTT.

This clonotype was recorded a few times. J is TRBJ1-4 and V is TRBV4-1; D remains unclear. Trimming left V 0 bases short and J 8 bases short, with 7 bases between. The CDR3 has 13 residues. CDR1 is MGHRA and CDR2 is YSYEKL in the germline V gene. CDR3 in DNA: TGCGCCAGCAGCCAAGATCATGGGGAAAAACTGTTTTTT. Amino acids: CASSQDHGEKLFF.

The genes are TRBV12-5 and TRBJ2-5, with 9 bases identical to TRBD1. The CDR3 is 12 residues long. V was clipped by 5 bases and J by 7 bases; unmatched bases: 2. Germline CDR1 LGHNT, CDR2 FRNRAP. This CDR3 reads CASGPDRGTQYF. CDR3 DNA sequence: TGTGCTAGTGGTCCGGACAGGGGGACCCAGTACTTC.

On this clonotype: Germline and junction disagree at one end, which may indicate a read error. This chain connects TRBV19 to TRBJ1-5; D is possibly TRBD1 (5 bases). The CDR3 has 13 residues. Germline V gene data show CDR1 as LNHDA and CDR2 as SQIVND (reference sequence). The CDR3 nucleotides are TGTGGCAGTAGTACCCGACAGAATCAGCCCCAGCATTTT. Translated: CGSSTRQNQPQHF. Using reference TRBV19 and TRBJ1-5 for the parts outside the CDR3, the full variable domain is DGGITQSPKYLFRKEGQNVTLSCEQNLNHDAMYWYRQDPGQGLRLIYYSQIVNDFQKGDIAEGYSVSREKKESFPLTVTSAQKNPTAFYLCGSSTRQNQPQHFGDGTRLSIL.

This clonotype was recorded at least ten times. The chain couples TRBV7-6 to TRBJ2-1; D perhaps matches TRBD1 (6 bases). The CDR3 is made up of 13 amino acids. Germline V CDR1 and CDR2: SGHVS, FNYEAQ. V dropped 5 bases and J dropped 4 bases, with 9 bases sitting between them. The DNA for the CDR3 is TGTGCCAGCAGCATGGACAGTTACAATGAGCAGTTCTTC. It codes for CASSMDSYNEQFF.

This chain links TRBV29-1 with TRBJ2-2; 7 positions agree with TRBD1. Germline lookup yields CDR1 SQVTM and CDR2 ANQGSEA. The CDR3 runs 11 residues. Unmatched junction bases numbered 0, after V lost 5 bases and J lost 6 bases. CDR3 DNA: TGCAGCGTTACAGGGGCCGGGGAGCTGTTTTTT. Translating gives CSVTGAGELFF.

V and J are TRBV20-1 and TRBJ2-7, with D perhaps TRBD1 or TRBD2 (5 bases each). Germline V gene data show CDR1 as DFQATT and CDR2 as SNEGSKA (reference sequence). CDR3 length: 13 residues. V was clipped by 3 bases and J by 2 bases, with 11 bases between them. CDR3 region: CSARRVGAYEQYF. The CDR3 DNA follows: TGCAGTGCTAGGCGTGTGGGGGCCTACGAGCAGTACTTC.

At least ten counts were recorded for this clonotype. The chain carries TRBV20-1 and TRBJ2-2; no definite D call. Trimming stripped 2 bases from V and 4 bases from J, with 5 bases between. In germline, CDR1 is DFQATT, CDR2 SNEGSKA (reference sequence). This CDR3 has 12 amino acids. In nucleotides, the CDR3 is TGCAGTGCTAGAAGGAGCACCGGGGAGCTGTTTTTT. Translated, it gives CSARRSTGELFF.

This clonotype occurred many times. At one end the junction does not follow the germline gene, possibly because of a read error. This sequence joins TRBV29-1 and TRBJ2-3, with D possibly TRBD2 on 5 matching bases. CDR1 is SQVTM and CDR2 is ANQGSEA in the germline V gene. The CDR3 length is 15 residues. The CDR3 is CSVEGGPQVSIGQYF. The CDR3 nucleotides read TGCAGCGTCGAAGGAGGACCCCAGGTTTCTATTGGGCAGTATTTT.

The chain carries TRBV29-1 and TRBJ2-1; tentative D call: TRBD2 (7 bases). The ends were cut back, 1 base at V and 14 bases at J, with 18 bases in the middle. CDR1 SQVTM and CDR2 ANQGSEA come from the germline V gene. This CDR3 region has 13 residues. CDR3 in amino acids: CSVEGGGGTWEFF. The CDR3 nucleotides are TGCAGCGTTGAAGGGGGGGGGGGGACATGGGAGTTCTTC.

The CDR3 DNA sequence: TGTGCCAGCAGCTTAGAGGTAATCGGGGGTGAAGCTTTCTTT. Protein product: CASSLEVIGGEAFF. V usage is TRBV7-9 and J usage is TRBJ1-1; D is possibly TRBD1 (5 bases). There are 14 residues in the CDR3. Trimming shortened V by 1 base and J by 7 bases, and 13 bases separated the two germline ends. The germline V gene encodes CDR1 SEHNR and CDR2 FQNEAQ (reference sequence).

This rearrangement joins TRBV28 to TRBJ1-5; D uncertain. The germline V gene encodes CDR1 MDHEN and CDR2 SYDVKM. Trimming removed 6 bases at V and 7 bases at J, with 19 bases between. This CDR3 contains 15 residues. CDR3 sequence reads: CASRAARGQRQPQHF. The DNA for the CDR3 is TGTGCCAGCAGGGCCGCACGGGGTCAGAGGCAGCCCCAGCATTTT. Using reference TRBV28 and TRBJ1-5 for the parts outside the CDR3, the full variable domain is DVKVTQSSRYLVKRTGEKVFLECVQDMDHENMFWYRQDPGLGLRLIYFSYDVKMKEKGDIPEGYSVSREKKERFSLILESASTNQTSMYLCASRAARGQRQPQHFGDGTRLSIL.

This clonotype was observed at least ten times. The genes are TRBV7-2 and TRBJ2-2, with TRBD1 identical over 7 bases. Germline V gene lookup returns CDR1 SGHTA and CDR2 FQGNSA. The CDR3 totals 15 residues. J was trimmed by 3 bases and V by 5 bases; bases with no gene match: 6. As DNA, the CDR3 is TGTGCCAGCAGCATGGGGACAGTTTACACCGGGGAGCTGTTTTTT. Protein product: CASSMGTVYTGELFF. The whole variable domain, remainder taken from reference TRBV7-2 and TRBJ2-2, is GAGVSQSPSNKVTEKGKDVELRCDPISGHTALYWYRQSLGQGLEFLIYFQGNSAPDKSGLPSDRFSAERTGGSVSTLTIQRTQQEDSAVYLCASSMGTVYTGELFFGEGSRLTVL.

The sample holds a few counts of this clonotype. The CDR3 loop reads CAWSPGQAQPQHF. CDR3 coding DNA: TGTGCCTGGAGTCCCGGACAGGCCCAGCCCCAGCATTTT. The chain has TRBV30 and TRBJ1-5, with 7 positions matching TRBD1. The CDR3 length is 13 residues. The V gene end was trimmed by 2 bases and the J gene end by 7 bases; junction bases not matched to a gene: 5. The germline gives CDR1 GTSNPN, CDR2 SVGIG (reference sequence).

The gene calls are TRBV10-1 and TRBJ2-3; D is undetermined. Per the germline V gene, CDR1 is WNHNN and CDR2 is SYGVQD (reference sequence). CDR3 length: 12 residues. V shed 4 bases and J shed 3 bases, with 5 bases lying between them. The CDR3 nucleotides are TGCGCCAGCAGTGCTCAGACAGATACGCAGTATTTT. It specifies CASSAQTDTQYF.

V and J are TRBV14 and TRBJ1-5; D is undetermined. V was cut by 3 bases and J by 4 bases, with 7 bases left in between. CDR1 is SGHDN, CDR2 FVKESK, per germline. CDR3 length equals 13 residues. CDR3 protein: CASSQSGNQPQHF. CDR3 in DNA: TGTGCCAGCAGCCAGTCGGGGAATCAGCCCCAGCATTTT.

The table lists this clonotype with a few counts. In DNA, the CDR3 is TGTGCCAGCAGCTTTCCTCTCGGGGGTCGCTACGAGCAGTACTTC. It encodes CASSFPLGGRYEQYF. The V call is TRBV11-2, the J call TRBJ2-7; D possibly corresponds to TRBD2 (6 bases). CDR3 length equals 15 residues. CDR1 and CDR2 from the germline V gene are SGHAT and FQNNGV. V dropped 3 bases and J dropped 3 bases, with 15 bases sitting between them.

The CDR3 DNA reads TGTGCCAGCACCGTAGGAGCTCAGCCCCAGCATTTT. This encodes CASTVGAQPQHF. The rearrangement uses TRBV28 and TRBJ1-5; D not certain. The CDR3 runs to 12 residues. The germline gives CDR1 MDHEN, CDR2 SYDVKM. V lost 7 bases to trimming and J lost 6 bases, with 10 bases between them.